This T cell receptor beta chain came from a study of shared clonotypes between healthy human individuals. The CDR3 is made up of 14 amino acids. CDR1 is SGHNT and CDR2 is YENEEA in the germline V gene. The V end lost 3 bases, the J end lost 3 bases, and 8 bases lay between the germline ends. Clones were read by immunoSEQ multiplex PCR, and TCRdb kept only the in-frame ones, dropping some. The sample holds around 1.9 million clones, approximately 94% seen once. Cells designated naive CD8 were CD45RO-negative and were positively selected for CCR7, with terminally differentiated effector memory CD45RA+ cells excluded.

Specimen: naive CD8+ T cells from PBMCs. The TCR was taken from a man younger than 35 in good health. Some clones in this sample may be carry-over from other donors' samples. This chain connects TRBV11-3 to TRBJ2-2; D ambiguous. CDR3 sequence: CASSLGRYTGELFF. The CDR3 DNA reads as TGTGCCAGCAGCTTGGGTCGATACACCGGGGAGCTGTTTTTT.